The 4 T cell receptor beta chains reported below all come from one sample, sequenced in a study of beta chain features in type 1 diabetes. These receptors' antigens are unknown. Notes on the study in general: For Type 1 diabetes patients, all four CD4+ subsets carried TCRB CDR3s that were moderately but significantly shorter.

The isolated RNA, all of it, was reverse transcribed, so expressed TCRB transcripts were what got sequenced. Here immunoSEQ multiplex PCR was the method, and the copy in TCRdb shows in-frame clones only, minus some. The profile shows fewer than 350,000 clones, 15% of them singletons. Sequenced: naive CD4+ T cells from blood. The origin of the receptors is a man in his late teens or twenties with type 1 diabetes.

This clone has only a few counts. In DNA, the CDR3 is TGTGCCAGCAATGACGGGAGGGAGATAGATACGCAGTATTTT. It translates to CASNDGREIDTQYF. The chain has TRBV6-1 and TRBJ2-3, with TRBD2 matching 8 bases. The trim removed 7 bases at V and 5 bases at J, leaving 8 bases unmatched. CDR3 length equals 14 residues. Germline-derived CDR1 and CDR2 are MNHNS and SASEGT.

V is TRBV27 and J is TRBJ2-7, with 13 nucleotides matching TRBD2. The CDR3 is made up of 15 amino acids. CDR1 and CDR2 (germline): MNHEY, SMNVEV (reference sequence). After removal of 3 bases from V and 3 bases from J, the junction contained 2 bases not matched to a gene. CDR3 protein: CASSFRTSGSYEQYF. The CDR3 DNA reads TGTGCCAGCAGTTTTAGGACTAGCGGGAGCTACGAGCAGTACTTC.

There are a few counts of this clone. The chain carries TRBV9 and TRBJ2-3, with D unclear. Trimming cost V 4 bases and J 2 bases, with 11 bases left between them. The CDR3 runs to 14 residues. Germline loops: CDR1 SGDLS, CDR2 YYNGEE. The CDR3 DNA reads as TGTGCCAGCAGCCTAGGAGTTTCCACAGATACGCAGTATTTT. It codes for CASSLGVSTDTQYF.

The V call is TRBV18, the J call TRBJ2-7; D possibly corresponds to TRBD2 (5 bases). Looked up from germline, CDR1 is KGHSH and CDR2 is LQKENI. The ends were cut back, 6 bases at V and 3 bases at J, with 9 bases in the middle. The CDR3 spans 12 residues. CDR3 sequence: CASSPGNYEQYF. Written as DNA, the CDR3 is TGTGCCAGCTCTCCGGGGAACTACGAGCAGTACTTC.